The 31 T cell receptor beta chains below all came from one sample that was sequenced in a study of glioma-infiltrating T cells after dendritic cell vaccination (dated by TCRdb to about 2016). Libraries were made using the immunoSEQ multiplex PCR assay. In TCRdb, the immuneACCESS table is reduced to in-frame sequences with V and J assigned. These tables do not hold every clone; where another copy was compared, an unresolved V gene accounts for under half, and the others remain unexplained. This sample holds tens of thousands of clones; around 84% were observed only once. About 9.3% of the sample is taken by the ten largest. The meaning of the sample's time point label: after dendritic cell vaccination, including at tumor progression/relapse. Sequences were derived from blood, sampled after dendritic cell vaccination. The receptors derive from a human donor with glioblastoma.

This rearrangement joins TRBV4-1 to TRBJ2-1, with 10 bases that match TRBD1. The germline V gene has CDR1 MGHRA and CDR2 YSYEKL. This CDR3 has 17 residues. The V segment lost 0 bases and the J segment 7 bases; nucleotides outside the gene matches: 9. The CDR3 bases are TGCGCCAGCAGCCAAGACCCCACCGGGACAGGGGATAATGAGCAGTTCTTC. The encoded protein is CASSQDPTGTGDNEQFF.

The chain is built from TRBV7-3 and TRBJ2-3, with 10 nucleotides matching TRBD2. The ends lost 1 base at V and 2 bases at J; junction bases unmatched: 6. This CDR3 region has 17 residues. Germline CDR1 and CDR2: SGHTA and FQGTGA. The CDR3 reads CASSLIPGLAATDTQYF. CDR3 coding DNA: TGTGCCAGCAGCTTAATTCCTGGACTAGCGGCCACAGATACGCAGTATTTT.

The V gene is TRBV27, the J gene TRBJ2-5; D is unresolved. The CDR3 has 11 residues. Trimming took off 4 bases at V and 4 bases at J, with 4 bases between the two ends. Germline V gives CDR1 MNHEY, CDR2 SMNVEV (reference sequence). The CDR3 region is CASSSGETQYF. CDR3 DNA: TGTGCCAGCAGTTCAGGAGAGACCCAGTACTTC.

In DNA, the CDR3 is TGCGCCAGCAGCTTAAGACAGGGGAACACCGGGGAGCTGTTTTTT. Protein product: CASSLRQGNTGELFF. The V call is TRBV5-1, the J call TRBJ2-2; TRBD1 matches 7 bases. The CDR3 has 15 amino acids. V gave up 2 bases and J gave up 1 base; unmatched junction bases: 2. Germline values: CDR1 SGHRS, CDR2 YFSETQ.

V is TRBV2 and J is TRBJ2-7; D possibly corresponds to TRBD2 (6 bases). The germline V and J ends were trimmed by 8 bases and 1 base, with 9 bases remaining between them. The germline V gene encodes CDR1 SNHLY and CDR2 FYNNEI. This CDR3 is 12 amino acids long. CDR3 sequence reads: CASRRESYEQYF. Written as DNA, the CDR3 is TGTGCCAGCCGGCGGGAATCCTACGAGCAGTACTTC.

The rearrangement links TRBV5-6 to TRBJ1-1, with D hard to call. Germline CDR1 is SGHDT and CDR2 is YYEEEE. CDR3 length: 13 amino acids. The V end was cut by 0 bases, the J end by 0 bases, with 3 bases between. CDR3: CASSLAVNTEAFF. In nucleotides, the CDR3 is TGTGCCAGCAGCTTGGCGGTGAACACTGAAGCTTTCTTT.

The chain has TRBV11-2 and TRBJ2-7; D not certain. Germline CDR1 and CDR2: SGHAT and FQNNGV. The CDR3 runs 16 residues. Trimming took off 4 bases at V and 6 bases at J, with 22 bases between the two ends. The CDR3 region has the DNA TGTGCCAGCAGCTCTCCACGGCCCAATCCGACGGGCGAGCAGTACTTC. This translates into CASSSPRPNPTGEQYF.

J is TRBJ2-2 and V is TRBV9; 9 nucleotides agree with TRBD2. The CDR3 runs 17 residues. The J segment lost 2 bases and the V segment lost 0 bases, leaving 5 bases of the junction unmatched. CDR1 SGDLS and CDR2 YYNGEE come from the germline V gene. The CDR3, as DNA: TGTGCCAGCAGCGTAGTTTCCCTAGCGGGAAACACCGGGGAGCTGTTTTTT. This gives the protein CASSVVSLAGNTGELFF.

The chain couples TRBV9 to TRBJ2-3; the match to TRBD2 covers 11 bases. The CDR3 consists of 15 residues. V lost 3 bases and J lost 2; bases outside the gene matches: 2. The V gene's germline CDR1 is SGDLS and CDR2 YYNGEE. The CDR3, as DNA: TGTGCCAGCAGCGGACTAGCGGGGAACACAGATACGCAGTATTTT. Translation gives CASSGLAGNTDTQYF.

This clone has only one observation. The gene calls are TRBV7-8 and TRBJ2-7, with D hard to call. CDR3 length: 12 amino acids. With 1 base removed from V and 3 bases from J, the gap between germline ends came to 4 bases. CDR1 is SGHVS, CDR2 FQNEAQ, per germline. CDR3 loop: CASSLGSYEQYF. The CDR3, as DNA: TGTGCCAGCAGCTTAGGCAGCTACGAGCAGTACTTC. The full variable domain, completed using reference TRBV7-8 and TRBJ2-7, is GAGVSQSPRYKVAKRGQDVALRCDPISGHVSLFWYQQALGQGPEFLTYFQNEAQLDKSGLPSDRFFAERPEGSVSTLKIQRTQQEDSAVYLCASSLGSYEQYFGPGTRLTVT.

This clone was seen a few times. This sequence joins TRBV5-1 and TRBJ2-3; no firm D call. Looked up from germline, CDR1 is SGHRS and CDR2 is YFSETQ. Trimming took 4 bases from V and 4 from J, leaving 13 bases between them. CDR3 length: 14 residues. CDR3 sequence (DNA): TGCGCCAGCAGCAAGTGGCTGGCCCCAGATACGCAGTATTTT. Translating it yields CASSKWLAPDTQYF.

V and J are TRBV19 and TRBJ1-5; no definite D call. CDR3 length equals 16 residues. The ends were cut back, 6 bases at V and 0 bases at J, with 15 bases in the middle. Germline lookup yields CDR1 LNHDA and CDR2 SQIVND (reference sequence). The CDR3 loop is CASSPRGKYSNQPQHF. CDR3 sequence (DNA): TGTGCCAGTAGCCCCCGGGGAAAGTATAGCAATCAGCCCCAGCATTTT.

The chain has TRBV18 and TRBJ1-1; D perhaps matches TRBD1 (6 bases). CDR1 KGHSH and CDR2 LQKENI come from the germline V gene. The CDR3 is 16 residues long. Trimming took 4 bases from V and 0 from J, leaving 15 bases between them. In nucleotides, the CDR3 is TGTGCCAGCTCACAGCAGGGGCGGGCCGTGAACACTGAAGCTTTCTTT. Residues: CASSQQGRAVNTEAFF.

The chain couples TRBV7-8 to TRBJ2-5, with 11 bases aligning to TRBD1. The CDR3 extends over 17 amino acids. The V gene's germline CDR1 is SGHVS and CDR2 FQNEAQ. J lost 5 bases, V lost 5 bases, and 13 bases had no gene match. The DNA for the CDR3 is TGTGCCAGCAGCCACAATGGAGGACAGGGGGCCTTGGAGACCCAGTACTTC. Translation gives CASSHNGGQGALETQYF.

J is TRBJ2-3 and V is TRBV5-4, with TRBD2 matching 7 bases. V trimming: 6 bases; J trimming: 0 bases; junction bases outside the gene matches: 13. CDR3 length: 17 amino acids. In germline, CDR1 is SGHNT, CDR2 YYREEE (reference sequence). CDR3 in DNA: TGTGCCAGCACCGGGGGGTCGGCCTCTCCTAGCACAGATACGCAGTATTTT. Translation: CASTGGSASPSTDTQYF.

In nucleotides, the CDR3 is TGCAGCGCTGAGGGACAAACCTATGGCTACACCTTC. This codes for CSAEGQTYGYTF. V is TRBV29-1 and J is TRBJ1-2; a possible D gene is TRBD1 (6 bases). Germline loops: CDR1 SQVTM, CDR2 ANQGSEA. Deletions cut 7 bases from V and 4 bases from J, with 13 bases between. The CDR3 has 12 residues.

The rearrangement links TRBV7-2 to TRBJ2-2, with 8 bases matching TRBD1. Looked up from germline, CDR1 is SGHTA and CDR2 is FQGNSA. The CDR3 is 16 residues long. The junction had 4 bases not matched to a gene; V was cut back by 1 base and J by 3 bases. CDR3 coding DNA: TGTGCCAGCAGCTTAGGCCAGGGGGCGTACACCGGGGAGCTGTTTTTT. This encodes CASSLGQGAYTGELFF.

J is TRBJ2-1 and V is TRBV10-3; D perhaps matches TRBD1 (5 bases). Trimming took 2 bases from V and 4 from J, leaving 15 bases between them. CDR3 length equals 16 residues. Per the germline V gene, CDR1 is ENHRY and CDR2 is SYGVKD. Here the CDR3 DNA reads TGTGCCATCAGTGAGCCGGGCAGGGCCGATTACAATGAGCAGTTCTTC. Residues: CAISEPGRADYNEQFF.

This chain joins TRBV9 and TRBJ2-3, with 8 bases fitting TRBD2. The junction had 14 bases not matched to a gene; V was cut back by 0 bases and J by 5 bases. This CDR3 contains 18 residues. Germline V gives CDR1 SGDLS, CDR2 YYNGEE. CDR3 sequence (DNA): TGTGCCAGCAGCGTAGCAACATCCTCCGGGGGGGCATTAGATACGCAGTATTTT. Its protein is CASSVATSSGGALDTQYF.

The V gene is TRBV6-5, the J gene TRBJ1-5; D is possibly TRBD1 (6 bases). The V and J ends lost 2 bases and 4 bases respectively, with 9 bases between them. This CDR3 comprises 14 residues. Germline-derived CDR1 and CDR2 are MNHEY and SVGAGI. The DNA of the CDR3 is TGTGCCAGCAGTTACGACAGGAAAAATCAGCCCCAGCATTTT. This translates into CASSYDRKNQPQHF.

The chain recombines TRBV7-9 with TRBJ2-1, with 8 bases aligning to TRBD2. This CDR3 comprises 15 residues. V lost 2 bases and J lost 8; bases outside the gene matches: 8. Germline V gene data show CDR1 as SEHNR and CDR2 as FQNEAQ (reference sequence). The CDR3 DNA is TGTGCCAGCAGCTTAAGGACGGGAGGGCTCGATGAGCAGTTCTTC. Translated: CASSLRTGGLDEQFF.

The rearrangement joins TRBV28 to TRBJ2-1; possible D gene TRBD2, 6 bases. CDR3 length: 14 amino acids. Germline V gene data show CDR1 as MDHEN and CDR2 as SYDVKM. V was cut by 6 bases and J by 3 bases, with 12 bases left in between. Here the CDR3 reads CASSPGTRYNEQFF. CDR3 sequence (DNA): TGTGCCAGCAGCCCCGGGACTCGCTACAATGAGCAGTTCTTC. The complete variable domain, with remaining parts taken from reference TRBV28 and TRBJ2-1, reads DVKVTQSSRYLVKRTGEKVFLECVQDMDHENMFWYRQDPGLGLRLIYFSYDVKMKEKGDIPEGYSVSREKKERFSLILESASTNQTSMYLCASSPGTRYNEQFFGPGTRLTVL.

This clone showed up just once. The rearrangement joins TRBV11-2 to TRBJ1-5; 8 nucleotides match TRBD1. V shed 5 bases and J 0 bases; nucleotides not matched to a gene: 9. CDR1 SGHAT and CDR2 FQNNGV come from the germline V gene. The CDR3 covers 17 residues. In DNA, the CDR3 is TGTGCCAGCAGCCAGACGACAGGGGCCTATAGCAATCAGCCCCAGCATTTT. Protein sequence: CASSQTTGAYSNQPQHF.

The V and J genes are TRBV9 and TRBJ2-1, with D maybe TRBD2 (6 bases). The CDR3 has 14 amino acids. The V gene lost 0 bases and the J gene lost 6 bases, with 10 bases spanning the gap. Looked up from germline, CDR1 is SGDLS and CDR2 is YYNGEE. The CDR3 bases are TGTGCCAGCAGCGTAGCGGGGGAGTCCAATGAGCAGTTCTTC. It translates to CASSVAGESNEQFF.

About this clone itself: The germline gene is not matched at one end of the junction; a read error may be the cause. V is TRBV29-1 and J is TRBJ2-2; the match to TRBD1 covers 12 bases. The CDR3 totals 16 residues. Per germline, CDR1 SQVTM and CDR2 ANQGSEA. The CDR3 sequence is CSVEDPGTGGGGGLFF. The CDR3 region has the DNA TGCAGCGTTGAAGATCCCGGGACAGGGGGCGGAGGGGGGCTGTTTTTT.

As to this clone: Other DNA sequences from this sample encode an identical CDR3 as well. The chain employs TRBV20-1 and TRBJ1-2; perhaps TRBD1 as D (5 bases). V was pared by 2 bases and J by 6 bases, with 7 bases between. Germline V gene sequence: CDR1 DFQATT, CDR2 SNEGSKA (reference sequence). The CDR3 runs 11 residues. CDR3 DNA: TGCAGTGCTAGACAGGGAAATGGCTACACCTTC. Amino acids: CSARQGNGYTF.

This clone was seen only a few times. The chain recombines TRBV2 with TRBJ1-3; 8 nucleotides agree with TRBD1. V lost 4 bases, J lost 3 bases, and 11 bases stayed unmatched. From germline, CDR1 is SNHLY and CDR2 FYNNEI. The CDR3 contains 17 residues. This CDR3 is CASSVPDRTGHGNTIYF. As DNA, the CDR3 is TGTGCCAGCAGTGTACCTGATAGGACAGGGCATGGAAACACCATATATTTT.

The CDR3 sequence is CASSMQGGQPQHF. CDR3 nucleotides: TGTGCCAGTAGTATGCAGGGCGGTCAGCCCCAGCATTTT. J is TRBJ1-5 and V is TRBV19; TRBD1 is a possible D gene (5 bases). The V gene lost 3 bases and the J gene lost 6 bases, with 9 bases spanning the gap. Germline values: CDR1 LNHDA, CDR2 SQIVND (reference sequence). The CDR3 is made up of 13 amino acids.

This clone was picked up one time. The V call is TRBV28, the J call TRBJ1-3; 9 nucleotides line up with TRBD1. J lost 4 bases, V lost 6 bases, and 16 bases had no gene match. Germline V gene sequence: CDR1 MDHEN, CDR2 SYDVKM. This CDR3 comprises 18 residues. CDR3 sequence (DNA): TGTGCCAGCAGCTCTCATTCGGGACAGGGCGAGGGCGGAAACACCATATATTTT. It encodes CASSSHSGQGEGGNTIYF.

In this sample, this clone turned up a few times. This chain uses TRBV6-1 with TRBJ2-2; 7 bases are shared with TRBD2. Germline CDR1 reads MNHNS; CDR2 reads SASEGT. This CDR3 is built from 15 residues. The V gene end was trimmed by 5 bases and the J gene end by 3 bases; junction bases not matched to a gene: 6. The CDR3 DNA reads TGTGCCAGCAGTTTAGACGGGGGGTACACCGGGGAGCTGTTTTTT. Amino acids: CASSLDGGYTGELFF.

The rearrangement links TRBV4-1 to TRBJ1-5; D is uncertain. V was cut by 1 base and J by 1 base, with 11 bases left in between. Germline V gene lookup returns CDR1 MGHRA and CDR2 YSYEKL. The CDR3 contains 16 residues. The CDR3 coding sequence is TGCGCCAGCAGCCAAGGTCACGGGGTAAGCAATCAGCCCCAGCATTTT. Its translation: CASSQGHGVSNQPQHF.